This entry lists 18 T cell receptor beta chains sequenced from one sample in a study of CD8 T cells in ankylosing spondylitis. One entry per CDR3 protein, called by TCRdb with MiXCR from the 5' RACE reads. In the table there are roughly 170,000 distinct CDR3 sequences, around a tenth of which are singletons. Sequencing was performed on blood, either unsorted or a sorted T cell fraction (not recorded which). The source of these receptors is a female donor with ankylosing spondylitis or in good health (not recorded which).

The V gene is TRBV19, the J gene TRBJ2-7; D gene ambiguous. The germline CDR1 and CDR2 sequences are LNHDA and SQIVND (reference sequence). The V end was cut by 1 base, the J end by 3 bases, with 10 bases between. The CDR3 sequence is 14 residues long. In DNA form, the CDR3 reads TGTGCCAGTAGTATAGCCGCTTGGGGCTACGAGCAGTACTTC. It is translated as CASSIAAWGYEQYF.

A few counts support this clonotype. The rearrangement links TRBV20-1 to TRBJ2-1; D remains ambiguous. From germline, CDR1 is DFQATT and CDR2 SNEGSKA (reference sequence). Trimming pared 6 bases from V and 0 bases from J, leaving 12 bases between. This CDR3 contains 14 residues. The CDR3 region has the DNA TGCAGTGCCGTACTGGCTATCTCCTACAATGAGCAGTTCTTC. Translation: CSAVLAISYNEQFF.

In this sample, this clonotype turned up a few times. In nucleotides, the CDR3 is TGTGCCAGCAGCTTAGCCGTGACAGGGGGCTTCTCTGGGGCCAACGTCCTGACTTTC. Translating it yields CASSLAVTGGFSGANVLTF. The chain uses TRBV11-1 and TRBJ2-6, with TRBD1 matching over 10 bases. J was trimmed by 0 bases and V by 0 bases; bases with no gene match: 5. This CDR3 contains 19 residues. Germline lookup yields CDR1 SGHAT and CDR2 FQDESV (reference sequence).

V and J are TRBV6-2 or TRBV6-3 and TRBJ2-3; the D gene is possibly TRBD2 (6 bases). The CDR3 has 17 amino acids. V was pared by 2 bases and J by 4 bases, with 19 bases between. CDR1 MNHEY and CDR2 SVGEGT come from the germline V gene. CDR3 in amino acids: CASSYPDLGEDADTQYF. For the CDR3, the DNA is TGTGCCAGCAGTTACCCCGATTTAGGGGAGGACGCAGATACGCAGTATTTT.

This chain connects TRBV11-2 to TRBJ2-4, with TRBD2 matching over 12 bases. Germline V gives CDR1 SGHAT, CDR2 FQNNGV. Germline trimming cut 5 bases from V and 9 bases from J; bases unmatched to any gene: 17. This CDR3 is built from 18 residues. CDR3 bases: TGTGCCAGCAGCCCCTCGCTACTAGCGGGAGGCCGTTATGGCATTCAGTACTTC. This translates into CASSPSLLAGGRYGIQYF.

CDR3 in DNA: TGCAGTGCTAGTCCCGGGACTAGCGGGAGGGCCTACGAGCAGTACTTC. Protein product: CSASPGTSGRAYEQYF. V and J are TRBV20-1 and TRBJ2-7; 16 bases fit TRBD2. Germline lookup yields CDR1 DFQATT and CDR2 SNEGSKA (reference sequence). This CDR3 has 16 amino acids. The J segment lost 2 bases and the V segment lost 3 bases, leaving 4 bases of the junction unmatched.

This clonotype was picked up many times. The rearrangement joins TRBV7-8 to TRBJ2-5; TRBD2 aligns across 10 bases. The germline V gene encodes CDR1 SGHVS and CDR2 FQNEAQ. The CDR3 runs 17 residues. J lost 6 bases, V lost 5 bases, and 15 bases had no gene match. In nucleotides, the CDR3 is TGTGCCAGCAGCAGCGAAGCGAGCGGGGGGGTTTCGAAGACCCAGTACTTC. Amino acids: CASSSEASGGVSKTQYF.

This clonotype was observed many times. The chain employs TRBV7-8 and TRBJ2-1, with TRBD2 matching 8 bases. Trimming cost V 2 bases and J 3 bases; bases outside gene matches: 6. The CDR3 loop spans 16 amino acids. CDR1 and CDR2 from the germline V gene are SGHVS and FQNEAQ. The DNA of the CDR3 is TGTGCCAGCAGCTTAAAACGAACTAGCGGCTACAATGAGCAGTTCTTC. Translating it yields CASSLKRTSGYNEQFF.

In this sample, this clonotype turned up many times. The chain uses TRBV24-1 and TRBJ2-1; 9 bases match TRBD2. In germline, CDR1 is KGHDR, CDR2 SFDVKD. There are 16 residues in the CDR3. Trimming cost V 1 base and J 4 bases; bases outside gene matches: 4. CDR3 protein: CATSDFSTSGYNEQFF. DNA for the CDR3: TGTGCCACCAGTGATTTTTCGACTAGCGGATACAATGAGCAGTTCTTC.

The J gene is TRBJ2-1, the V gene TRBV24-1; the match to TRBD2 covers 14 bases. The germline V gene encodes CDR1 KGHDR and CDR2 SFDVKD. This CDR3 has 17 residues. V lost 0 bases to trimming and J lost 8 bases; unmatched junction nucleotides: 5. CDR3 loop: CATSDLGTSGGPHEQFF. In DNA form, the CDR3 reads TGTGCCACCAGTGATTTGGGGACTAGCGGGGGTCCCCATGAGCAGTTCTTC.

This clonotype was counted many times. The chain carries TRBV12-3 or TRBV12-4 and TRBJ2-2; maybe TRBD1 (5 bases). The CDR3 extends over 14 amino acids. V lost 2 bases and J 4 bases, leaving 8 bases between the germline ends. CDR3: CASSLLGLTGELFF. The CDR3 DNA follows: TGTGCCAGCAGTTTATTGGGGCTCACCGGGGAGCTGTTTTTT.

At least ten counts were recorded for this clonotype. The CDR3 is CASTSGGAGTEAFF. CDR3 sequence (DNA): TGCGCCAGCACCTCAGGGGGGGCAGGCACTGAAGCTTTCTTT. The chain recombines TRBV5-1 with TRBJ1-1; 7 positions match TRBD1. The CDR3 contains 14 residues. Per the germline V gene, CDR1 is SGHRS and CDR2 is YFSETQ. V was pared by 6 bases and J by 4 bases, with 9 bases of the junction left unmatched. The full variable domain, in which reference TRBV5-1 and TRBJ1-1 provide the parts outside the CDR3, is KAGVTQTPRYLIKTRGQQVTLSCSPISGHRSVSWYQQTPGQGLQFLFEYFSETQRNKGNFPGRFSGRQFSNSRSEMNVSTLELGDSALYLCASTSGGAGTEAFFGQGTRLTVV.

This clonotype was observed a handful of times. The rearrangement uses TRBV4-1 and TRBJ2-7, with D tentatively TRBD2 (6 bases). Germline V gives CDR1 MGHRA, CDR2 YSYEKL. The CDR3 contains 15 residues. V dropped 0 bases and J dropped 3 bases, with 12 bases sitting between them. The CDR3 sequence: CASSQEVAGLYEQYF. Here the CDR3 DNA reads TGCGCCAGCAGCCAAGAAGTGGCGGGGCTCTACGAGCAGTACTTC.

About this clonotype itself: No conserved phenylalanine or tryptophan ends this CDR3, so it is likely a read error. Here the CDR3 DNA reads TGTGCCAGCAGGTACGCCCCCGACTTAGCGGGAGCGACCTACAATGAGCAGTTCTCC. This codes for CASRYAPDLAGATYNEQFS. The chain couples TRBV6-2 or TRBV6-3 to TRBJ2-1; 9 positions match TRBD2. Germline V gene sequence: CDR1 MNHEY, CDR2 SVGEGT. This CDR3 comprises 19 residues. The V segment lost 6 bases and the J segment 2 bases; nucleotides outside the gene matches: 17.

The chain is built from TRBV27 and TRBJ2-7, with TRBD2 matching 8 bases. V lost 5 bases, J lost 2 bases, and 11 bases stayed unmatched. Germline lookup yields CDR1 MNHEY and CDR2 SMNVEV (reference sequence). The CDR3 runs to 16 residues. CDR3 DNA sequence: TGTGCCAGCAGTCCCCCCTTTCGCGGGAGGCCCTACGAGCAGTACTTC. Translated, it gives CASSPPFRGRPYEQYF.

The V call is TRBV5-1, the J call TRBJ2-1; D unresolved. V was cut by 6 bases and J by 1 base, with 5 bases left in between. Germline V gene lookup returns CDR1 SGHRS and CDR2 YFSETQ. The CDR3 is 12 amino acids. The CDR3 nucleotides read TGCGCCAGCACGCAATCCTACAATGAGCAGTTCTTC. Amino acid sequence: CASTQSYNEQFF.

This clonotype has ten or more counts. The chain has TRBV21-1 and TRBJ2-2. TRBV21-1 is classified as a pseudogene. The CDR3 loop spans 18 amino acids. CDR3 DNA: TGTGCCAGCAGCAAAGCGGTTAGGACGGTCGCGAACACCGGGGAGCTGTTTTTT. Its translation: CASSKAVRTVANTGELFF.

This clonotype was seen at least ten times. The genes are TRBV18 and TRBJ1-5, with a tentative D call TRBD1 (6 bases). CDR3 length equals 16 residues. Germline loops: CDR1 KGHSH, CDR2 LQKENI. The V end was cut by 2 bases, the J end by 2 bases, with 13 bases between. In DNA form, the CDR3 reads TGTGCCAGCTCACCAGGTGGCAGGGGTGGCAATCAGCCCCAGCATTTT. This gives the protein CASSPGGRGGNQPQHF.